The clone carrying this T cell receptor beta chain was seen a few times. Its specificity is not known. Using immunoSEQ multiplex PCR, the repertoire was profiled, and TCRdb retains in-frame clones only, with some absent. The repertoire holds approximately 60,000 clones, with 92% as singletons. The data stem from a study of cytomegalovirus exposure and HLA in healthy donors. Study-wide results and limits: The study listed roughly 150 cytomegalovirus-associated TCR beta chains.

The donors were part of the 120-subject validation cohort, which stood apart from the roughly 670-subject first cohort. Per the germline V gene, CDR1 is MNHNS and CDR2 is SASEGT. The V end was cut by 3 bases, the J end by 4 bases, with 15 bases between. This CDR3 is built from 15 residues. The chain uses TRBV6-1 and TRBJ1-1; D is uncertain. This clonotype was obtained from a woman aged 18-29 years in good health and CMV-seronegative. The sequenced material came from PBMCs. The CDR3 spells CASSDLRALATEAFF. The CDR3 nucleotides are TGTGCCAGCAGTGATTTACGCGCGTTAGCCACTGAAGCTTTCTTT.